This T cell receptor (beta chain) derives from a study of blood T cell repertoires in COVID-19 (dated by TCRdb to the early 2020s). About the investigation overall: Samples from collaborators originated in the United States, Italy and Spain and spanned both the acute and convalescent phases of COVID-19. The material from the prospective study consisted of cDNA or gDNA derived from T cells, B-cell-depleted T cells, or PBMCs. Subjects who had been exposed to COVID-19, were actively infected with it, or had recovered from it provided the deeply sampled blood TCRbeta repertoires that made up the dataset. The repertoires were released in a freely available public database intended as a resource for research on the immune response to SARS-CoV-2. The samples were drawn from two sources: the first 160 participants of the ongoing ImmuneRACE study, and over 950 subjects contributed by 6 global collaborators. A de-identified subject ID, COVID-19 status, age in years and sex were almost always included in the sample metadata. Where HLA class I and class II types were available, the types were taken from metadata supplied by the sample provider, not from assay-based typing. Overall study outcomes, separate from this receptor: Clinical and demographic metadata were provided uncurated, with the amount varying by source and participant.

TCRbeta CDR3 regions were amplified from genomic DNA using the immunoSEQ Assay, a bias-controlled multiplex PCR. The paper's data handling went like this. Within the assay, amplification of reference gene primers was used to estimate how many nucleated cells each sample contained. Sequence reads were collapsed and filtered to measure the absolute abundance of every unique TCRbeta CDR3 rearrangement. For each sample, productive Simpson clonality was calculated as the square root of Simpson's diversity index across productive rearrangements. Held by TCRdb, this immuneACCESS table contains in-frame sequences only and omits some clones. Under half of the omission traces to an unresolved V gene where checked; the cause of the rest is unknown. The V and J calls and clone size come from that table; D and trimming were worked out from the DNA. A total of tens of thousands of clones appear in this sample, roughly 82% of them only once. The ten largest clones add up to 6.5% to 8% of the sample.

With respect to this clone: There is no known antigen for this receptor. No much larger clone exists at a distance of one base, and base qualities are not known.

The collaborating institutions used their own protocols to collect whole blood in K2EDTA tubes. For TCRbeta analysis, collaborator samples were shipped as frozen whole blood, as isolated PBMCs, or as DNA extracted from either sample type. V loses 3 bases at its end and J loses 1 base; junction bases beyond the gene matches: 4. Sequences SEHNR (CDR1) and FQNEAQ (CDR2) are obtained from the germline V gene (reference sequence). Measured from the cysteine to the phenylalanine, the CDR3 is 15 residues long. Only the CDR3 DNA is retained, 45 bases long and in frame from the first base. This TCR derives from a human donor in a cohort sampled during active COVID-19. Sample: peripheral blood. This chain joins TRBV7-9 to TRBJ1-1; 8 nucleotides in the junction match TRBD1. The encoded CDR3 is CASSFGGTGNTEAFF. The nucleotides are TGTGCCAGCAGCTTCGGGGGGACAGGGAACACTGAAGCTTTCTTT.